This T cell receptor (beta chain) was captured in a study of blood T cell repertoires in COVID-19. Study summary: COVID-19 samples collected from the United States, Italy and Spain covered acute and convalescent phases. T cells, B-cell-depleted T cells, or PBMCs provided the cDNA or gDNA that served as material.

There are 14 residues in the CDR3. The germline V gene encodes CDR1 MDHEN and CDR2 SYDVKM. V lost 7 bases and J 4 bases, leaving 17 bases between the germline ends. In the authors' methods: Estimates of nucleated cell counts were drawn from the amplification of reference gene primers. Sequencing used immunoSEQ multiplex PCR; TCRdb keeps in-frame clones, though not all of them. That table gives V, J and clone size, and the DNA gave D and trimming. The sample lists 350,000 to 400,000 clones, roughly 90% seen once, with roughly 0.9% in the top ten. Participants were aged roughly 18 to 90 years, lived in about 26 US areas, and enrolled virtually.

The V gene is TRBV28, the J gene TRBJ2-7, with D possibly matching TRBD1 (5 bases). The clonotype comes from a woman aged 40 to 50 who had been exposed to COVID-19. Sequencing was carried out using PBMCs or T cells enriched from blood (not recorded which). The CDR3, as DNA: TGTGCCAGCATTCCTAGGGGCAGTGTATACGAGCAGTACTTC. This gives the protein CASIPRGSVYEQYF.